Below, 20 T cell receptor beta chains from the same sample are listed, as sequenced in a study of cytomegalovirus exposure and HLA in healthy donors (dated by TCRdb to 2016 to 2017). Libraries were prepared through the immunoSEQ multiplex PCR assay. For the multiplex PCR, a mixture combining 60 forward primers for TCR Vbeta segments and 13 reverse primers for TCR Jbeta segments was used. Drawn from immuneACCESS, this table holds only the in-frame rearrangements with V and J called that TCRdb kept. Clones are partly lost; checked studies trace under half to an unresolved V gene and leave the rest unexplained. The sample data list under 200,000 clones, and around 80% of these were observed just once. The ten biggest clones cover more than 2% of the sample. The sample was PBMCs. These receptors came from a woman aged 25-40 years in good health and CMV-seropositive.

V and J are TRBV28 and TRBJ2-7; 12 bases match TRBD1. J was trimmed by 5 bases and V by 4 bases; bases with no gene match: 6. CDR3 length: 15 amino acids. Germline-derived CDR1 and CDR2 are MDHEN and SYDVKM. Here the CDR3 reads CASSSPGTGGHEQYF. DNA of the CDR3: TGTGCCAGCAGTTCCCCCGGGACAGGGGGCCACGAGCAGTACTTC. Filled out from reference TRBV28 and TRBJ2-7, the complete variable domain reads DVKVTQSSRYLVKRTGEKVFLECVQDMDHENMFWYRQDPGLGLRLIYFSYDVKMKEKGDIPEGYSVSREKKERFSLILESASTNQTSMYLCASSSPGTGGHEQYFGPGTRLTVT.

The CDR3 nucleotides are TGTGCCAGCAGTGAAGGACTAGCGGGCACAGATACGCAGTATTTT. Residues: CASSEGLAGTDTQYF. This chain joins TRBV2 and TRBJ2-3; TRBD2 matches at 9 bases. V shed 1 base, J shed 1 base, and the junction held 0 bases outside the gene matches. CDR3 length: 15 residues. Germline V gives CDR1 SNHLY, CDR2 FYNNEI.

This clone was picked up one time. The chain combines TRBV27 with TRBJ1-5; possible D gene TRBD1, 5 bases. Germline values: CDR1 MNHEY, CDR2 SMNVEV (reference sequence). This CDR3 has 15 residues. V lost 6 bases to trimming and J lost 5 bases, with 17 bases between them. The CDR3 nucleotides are TGTGCCAGCAGGCCCTTGACAGTCGCCCATCAGCCCCAGCATTTT. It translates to CASRPLTVAHQPQHF.

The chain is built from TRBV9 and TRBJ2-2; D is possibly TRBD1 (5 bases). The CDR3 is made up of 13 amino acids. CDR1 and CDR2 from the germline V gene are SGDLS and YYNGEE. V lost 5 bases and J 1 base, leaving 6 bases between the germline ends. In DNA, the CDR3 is TGTGCCAGCAGTACAGGGAACACCGGGGAGCTGTTTTTT. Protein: CASSTGNTGELFF.

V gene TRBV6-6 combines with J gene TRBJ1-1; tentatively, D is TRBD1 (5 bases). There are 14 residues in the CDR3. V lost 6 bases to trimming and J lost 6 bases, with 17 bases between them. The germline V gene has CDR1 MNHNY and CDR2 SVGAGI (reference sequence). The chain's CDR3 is CASSQPRDRAEAFF. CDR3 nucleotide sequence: TGTGCCAGCAGCCAGCCCAGGGATCGGGCTGAAGCTTTCTTT.

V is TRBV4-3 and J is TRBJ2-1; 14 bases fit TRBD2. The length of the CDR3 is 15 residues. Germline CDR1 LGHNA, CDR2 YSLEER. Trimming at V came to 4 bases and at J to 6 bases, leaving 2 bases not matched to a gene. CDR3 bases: TGCGCCAGCAGCCGGACTAGCGGGAGGCCCAATGAGCAGTTCTTC. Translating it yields CASSRTSGRPNEQFF.

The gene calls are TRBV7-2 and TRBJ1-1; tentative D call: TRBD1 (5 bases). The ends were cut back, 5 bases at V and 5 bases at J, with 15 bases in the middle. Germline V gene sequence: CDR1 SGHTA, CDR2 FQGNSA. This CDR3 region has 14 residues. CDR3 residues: CASSLGGWGTEAFF. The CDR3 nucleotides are TGTGCCAGCAGCCTCGGGGGGTGGGGGACTGAAGCTTTCTTT.

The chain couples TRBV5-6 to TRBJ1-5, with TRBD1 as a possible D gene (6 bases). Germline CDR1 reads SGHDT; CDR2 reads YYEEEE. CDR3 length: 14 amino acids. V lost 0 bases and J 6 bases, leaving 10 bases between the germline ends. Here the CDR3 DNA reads TGTGCCAGCAGCTTGGGACAGGCTGGTCAGCCCCAGCATTTT. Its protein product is CASSLGQAGQPQHF.

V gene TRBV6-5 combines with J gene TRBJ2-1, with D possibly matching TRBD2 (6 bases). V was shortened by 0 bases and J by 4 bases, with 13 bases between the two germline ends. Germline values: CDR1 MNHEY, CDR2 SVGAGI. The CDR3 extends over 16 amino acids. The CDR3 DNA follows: TGTGCCAGCAGTTACTCGTCGGCGGGGAGGTACAATGAGCAGTTCTTC. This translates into CASSYSSAGRYNEQFF.

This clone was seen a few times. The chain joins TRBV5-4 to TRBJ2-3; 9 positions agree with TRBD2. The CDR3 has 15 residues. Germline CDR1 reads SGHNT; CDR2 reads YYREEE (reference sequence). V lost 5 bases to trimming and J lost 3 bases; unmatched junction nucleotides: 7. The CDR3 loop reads CASRPGTSLTDTQYF. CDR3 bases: TGTGCCAGCAGGCCTGGGACTAGCCTAACAGATACGCAGTATTTT. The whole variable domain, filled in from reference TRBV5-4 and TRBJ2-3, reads ETGVTQSPTHLIKTRGQQVTLRCSSQSGHNTVSWYQQALGQGPQFIFQYYREEENGRGNFPPRFSGLQFPNYSSELNVNALELDDSALYLCASRPGTSLTDTQYFGPGTRLTVL.

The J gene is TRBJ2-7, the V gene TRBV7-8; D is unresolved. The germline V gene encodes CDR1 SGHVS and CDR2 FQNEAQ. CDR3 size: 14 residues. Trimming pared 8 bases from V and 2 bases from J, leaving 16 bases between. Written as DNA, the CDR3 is TGTGCCAGCTGCGAACGGGTAACGGCCTACGAGCAGTACTTC. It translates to CASCERVTAYEQYF.

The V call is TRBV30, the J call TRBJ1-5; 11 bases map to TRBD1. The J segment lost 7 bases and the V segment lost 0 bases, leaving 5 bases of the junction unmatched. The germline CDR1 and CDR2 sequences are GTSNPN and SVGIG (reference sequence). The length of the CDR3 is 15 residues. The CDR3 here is CAWSVTGQGAQPQHF. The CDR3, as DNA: TGTGCCTGGAGTGTTACTGGACAGGGGGCACAGCCCCAGCATTTT.

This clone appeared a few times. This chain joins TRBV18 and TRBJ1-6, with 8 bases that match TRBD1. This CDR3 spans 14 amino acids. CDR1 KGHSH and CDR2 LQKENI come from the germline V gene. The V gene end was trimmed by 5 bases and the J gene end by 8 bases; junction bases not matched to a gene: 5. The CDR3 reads CASSTGQVHSPLHF. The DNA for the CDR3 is TGTGCCAGCTCAACGGGACAGGTCCATTCACCCCTCCACTTT.

Here the CDR3 reads CASSLGRGTLYGYTF. The CDR3 DNA reads as TGTGCCAGCAGCTTAGGCCGCGGGACGCTCTATGGCTACACCTTC. The V call is TRBV13, the J call TRBJ1-2; possible D gene TRBD1, 5 bases. Trimming removed 0 bases from V and 4 bases from J, with 12 bases in between. Germline V CDR1 and CDR2: PRHDT, FYEKMQ (reference sequence). This CDR3 spans 15 amino acids. The full variable domain, with the rest looked up from reference TRBV13 and TRBJ1-2, is AAGVIQSPRHLIKEKRETATLKCYPIPRHDTVYWYQQGPGQDPQFLISFYEKMQSDKGSIPDRFSAQQFSDYHSELNMSSLELGDSALYFCASSLGRGTLYGYTFGSGTRLTVV.

This CDR3 reads CASSQDRAQGGQPQHF. In DNA, the CDR3 is TGCGCCAGCAGCCAAGACCGGGCCCAGGGGGGTCAGCCCCAGCATTTT. This chain connects TRBV4-3 to TRBJ1-5; 7 bases map to TRBD1. V lost 0 bases and J lost 6; bases outside the gene matches: 8. The CDR3 runs 16 residues. Germline CDR1 and CDR2: LGHNA and YSLEER.

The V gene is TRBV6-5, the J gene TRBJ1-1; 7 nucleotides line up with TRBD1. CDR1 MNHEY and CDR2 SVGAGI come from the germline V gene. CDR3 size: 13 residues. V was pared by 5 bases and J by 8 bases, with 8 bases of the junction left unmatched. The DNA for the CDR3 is TGTGCCAGCAGTACGGGGGGGACAGACGAAGCTTTCTTT. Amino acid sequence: CASSTGGTDEAFF.

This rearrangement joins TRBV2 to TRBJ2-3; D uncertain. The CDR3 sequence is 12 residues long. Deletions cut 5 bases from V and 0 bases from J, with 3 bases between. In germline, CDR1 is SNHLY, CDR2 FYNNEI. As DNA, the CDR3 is TGTGCCAGCAGTTATAGCACAGATACGCAGTATTTT. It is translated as CASSYSTDTQYF. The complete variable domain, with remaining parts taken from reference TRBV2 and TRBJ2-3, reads EPEVTQTPSHQVTQMGQEVILRCVPISNHLYFYWYRQILGQKVEFLVSFYNNEISEKSEIFDDQFSVERPDGSNFTLKIRSTKLEDSAMYFCASSYSTDTQYFGPGTRLTVL.

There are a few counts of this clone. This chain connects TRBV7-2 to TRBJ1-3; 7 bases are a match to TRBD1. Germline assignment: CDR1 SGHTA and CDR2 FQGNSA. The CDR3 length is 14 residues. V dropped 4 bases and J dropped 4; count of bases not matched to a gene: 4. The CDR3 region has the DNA TGTGCCAGCAGCTCAATACAGGGGGGAAACACCATATATTTT. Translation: CASSSIQGGNTIYF. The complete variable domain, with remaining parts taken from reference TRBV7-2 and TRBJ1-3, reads GAGVSQSPSNKVTEKGKDVELRCDPISGHTALYWYRQSLGQGLEFLIYFQGNSAPDKSGLPSDRFSAERTGGSVSTLTIQRTQQEDSAVYLCASSSIQGGNTIYFGEGSWLTVV.

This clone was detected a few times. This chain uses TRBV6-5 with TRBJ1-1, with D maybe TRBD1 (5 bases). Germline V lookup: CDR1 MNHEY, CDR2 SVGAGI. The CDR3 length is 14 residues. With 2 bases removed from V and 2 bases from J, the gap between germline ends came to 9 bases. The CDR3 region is CASSYDSVNTEAFF. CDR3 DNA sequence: TGTGCCAGCAGTTACGACAGTGTCAACACTGAAGCTTTCTTT.

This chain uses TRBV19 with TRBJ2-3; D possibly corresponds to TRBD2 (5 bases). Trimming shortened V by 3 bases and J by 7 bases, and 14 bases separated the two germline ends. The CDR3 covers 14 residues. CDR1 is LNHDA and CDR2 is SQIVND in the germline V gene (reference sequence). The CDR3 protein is CASSMAGSGNTQYF. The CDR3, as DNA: TGTGCCAGTAGTATGGCGGGTAGTGGTAATACGCAGTATTTT.